This TCR beta chain originates from a study of cytomegalovirus exposure and HLA in healthy donors. Turning to this clone: Its specificity is unknown.

Researchers ran the PCR with 60 Vbeta and 13 Jbeta primers. The protocol was immunoSEQ multiplex PCR, while the TCRdb copy is restricted to in-frame clones and leaves out a portion. The table includes around 100,000 clones, 74% detected once. Study results and caveats: Relative to the 666-donor mean, N-insertions were reportedly fewer in an Asian-associated ancestry cluster in a later analysis. A later analysis linked a missense DCLRE1C variant to TCR beta V- and J-gene trimming. It was about 180 TCR beta chains that were listed as cytomegalovirus-associated. In a later analysis, several top co-occurrence clusters appeared linked to parvovirus B19, influenza, CMV and Epstein-Barr virus.

This TCR came from a man in his fifties or sixties in good health and CMV-seropositive. The specimen was PBMCs.

DNA of the CDR3: TGTGCCAGCAGCCGGGGCGGTAGCGGGAATGATGAGCAGTTCTTC. Translation: CASSRGGSGNDEQFF. This sequence joins TRBV11-3 and TRBJ2-1, with 8 bases that match TRBD2. Germline V gene lookup returns CDR1 SGHNT and CDR2 YENEEA. J lost 8 bases, V lost 5 bases, and 11 bases had no gene match. The CDR3 covers 15 residues.